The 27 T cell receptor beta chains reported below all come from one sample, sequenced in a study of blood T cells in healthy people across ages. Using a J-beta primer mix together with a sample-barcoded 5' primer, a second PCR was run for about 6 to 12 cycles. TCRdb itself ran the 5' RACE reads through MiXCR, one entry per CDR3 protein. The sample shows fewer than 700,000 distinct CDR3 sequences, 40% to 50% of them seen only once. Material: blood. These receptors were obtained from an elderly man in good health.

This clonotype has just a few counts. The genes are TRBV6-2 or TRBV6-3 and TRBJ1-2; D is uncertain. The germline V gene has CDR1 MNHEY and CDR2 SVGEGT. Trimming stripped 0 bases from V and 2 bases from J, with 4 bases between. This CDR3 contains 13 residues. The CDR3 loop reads CASSYSDNYGYTF. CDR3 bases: TGTGCCAGCAGTTACTCAGACAACTATGGCTACACCTTC.

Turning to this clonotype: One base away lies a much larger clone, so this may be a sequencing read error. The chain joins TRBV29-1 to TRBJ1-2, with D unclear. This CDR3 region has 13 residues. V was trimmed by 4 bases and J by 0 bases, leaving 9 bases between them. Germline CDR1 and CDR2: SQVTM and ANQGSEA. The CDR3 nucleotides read TGCAGCGTTGCGGACCCCGCTAACTATGGCTACACCTTC. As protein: CSVADPANYGYTF.

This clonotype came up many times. CDR3 amino acids: CASSLDGTSYEQYF. The DNA of the CDR3 is TGTGCCAGCAGTTTAGATGGCACCTCCTACGAGCAGTACTTC. V is TRBV12-3 or TRBV12-4 and J is TRBJ2-7; no clear D gene. Trimming stripped 1 base from V and 0 bases from J, with 7 bases between. The CDR3 is made up of 14 amino acids.

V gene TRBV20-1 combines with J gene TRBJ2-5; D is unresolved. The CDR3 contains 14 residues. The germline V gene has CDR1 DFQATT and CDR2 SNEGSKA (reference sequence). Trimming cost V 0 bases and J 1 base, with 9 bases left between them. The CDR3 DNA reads TGCAGTGCTAGAGATCAGGAGTTCCAAGAGACCCAGTACTTC. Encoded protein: CSARDQEFQETQYF.

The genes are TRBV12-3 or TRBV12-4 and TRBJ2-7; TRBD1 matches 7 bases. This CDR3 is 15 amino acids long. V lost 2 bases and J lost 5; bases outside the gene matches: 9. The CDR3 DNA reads TGTGCCAGCAGTTTACGACAGGGTGTTTCCCACGAGCAGTACTTC. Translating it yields CASSLRQGVSHEQYF.

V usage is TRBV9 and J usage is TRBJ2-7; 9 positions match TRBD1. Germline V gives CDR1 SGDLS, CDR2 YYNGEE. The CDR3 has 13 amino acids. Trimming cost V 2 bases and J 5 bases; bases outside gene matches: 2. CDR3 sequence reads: CASSVGQGNEQYF. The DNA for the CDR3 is TGTGCCAGCAGCGTGGGACAGGGCAACGAGCAGTACTTC.

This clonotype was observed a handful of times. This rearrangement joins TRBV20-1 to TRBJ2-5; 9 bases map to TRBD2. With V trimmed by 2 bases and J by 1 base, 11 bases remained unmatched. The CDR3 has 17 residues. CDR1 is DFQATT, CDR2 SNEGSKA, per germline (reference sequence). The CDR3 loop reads CSARWLAGRGLQETQYF. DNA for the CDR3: TGCAGTGCTAGATGGCTAGCGGGGAGGGGACTCCAAGAGACCCAGTACTTC.

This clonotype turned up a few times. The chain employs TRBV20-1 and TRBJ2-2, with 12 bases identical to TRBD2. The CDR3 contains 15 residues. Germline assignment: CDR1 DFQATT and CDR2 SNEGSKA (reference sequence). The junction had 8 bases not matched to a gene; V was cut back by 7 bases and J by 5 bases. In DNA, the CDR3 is TGCAGTGTCCGAGGACTAGCGGGGAGAACCGGGGAGCTGTTTTTT. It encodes CSVRGLAGRTGELFF.

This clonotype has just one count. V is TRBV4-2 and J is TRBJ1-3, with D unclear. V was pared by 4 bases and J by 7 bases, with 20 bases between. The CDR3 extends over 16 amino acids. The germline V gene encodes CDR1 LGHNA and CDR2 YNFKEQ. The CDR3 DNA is TGTGCCAGCAGCCTCAATCAAAGGAGCACGGTGAACACCATATATTTT. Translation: CASSLNQRSTVNTIYF.

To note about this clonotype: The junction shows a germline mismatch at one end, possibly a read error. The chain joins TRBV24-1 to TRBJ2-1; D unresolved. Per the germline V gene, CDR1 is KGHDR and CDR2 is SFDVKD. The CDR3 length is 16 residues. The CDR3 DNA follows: TGTGCCACCAGTGATCCTACAAAGTCGGCCCCTGATGAGCGGTTCTTC. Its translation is CATSDPTKSAPDERFF.

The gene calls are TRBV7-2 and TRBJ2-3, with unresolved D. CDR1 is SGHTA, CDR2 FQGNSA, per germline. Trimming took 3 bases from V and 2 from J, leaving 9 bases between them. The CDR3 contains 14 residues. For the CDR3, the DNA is TGTGCCAGCAGCTTGGGCCAGAACACAGATACGCAGTATTTT. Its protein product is CASSLGQNTDTQYF. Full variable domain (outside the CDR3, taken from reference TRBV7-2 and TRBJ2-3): GAGVSQSPSNKVTEKGKDVELRCDPISGHTALYWYRQSLGQGLEFLIYFQGNSAPDKSGLPSDRFSAERTGGSVSTLTIQRTQQEDSAVYLCASSLGQNTDTQYFGPGTRLTVL.

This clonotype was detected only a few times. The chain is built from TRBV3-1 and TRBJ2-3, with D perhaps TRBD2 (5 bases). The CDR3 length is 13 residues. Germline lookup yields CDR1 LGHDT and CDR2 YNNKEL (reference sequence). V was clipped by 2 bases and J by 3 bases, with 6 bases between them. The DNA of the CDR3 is TGTGCCAGCAGCCAACCGGGAACAGATACGCAGTATTTT. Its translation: CASSQPGTDTQYF.

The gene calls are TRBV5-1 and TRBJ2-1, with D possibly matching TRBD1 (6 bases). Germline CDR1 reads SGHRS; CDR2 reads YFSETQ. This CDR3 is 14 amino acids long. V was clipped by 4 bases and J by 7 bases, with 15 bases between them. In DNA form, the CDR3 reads TGCGCCAGCAGCGCAGCACAGGGTCGGAATGAGCAGTTCTTC. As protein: CASSAAQGRNEQFF.

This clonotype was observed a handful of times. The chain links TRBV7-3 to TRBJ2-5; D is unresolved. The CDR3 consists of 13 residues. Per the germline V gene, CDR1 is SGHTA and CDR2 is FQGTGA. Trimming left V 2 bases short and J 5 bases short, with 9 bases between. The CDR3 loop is CASSLGQMETQYF. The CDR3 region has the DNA TGTGCCAGCAGCTTAGGGCAAATGGAGACCCAGTACTTC.

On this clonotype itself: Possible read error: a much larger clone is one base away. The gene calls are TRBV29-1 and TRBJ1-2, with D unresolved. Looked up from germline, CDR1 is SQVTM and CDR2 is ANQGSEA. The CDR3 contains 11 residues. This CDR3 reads CGADDEVGYTF. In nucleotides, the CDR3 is TGCGGCGCTGATGATGAGGTCGGCTACACCTTC.

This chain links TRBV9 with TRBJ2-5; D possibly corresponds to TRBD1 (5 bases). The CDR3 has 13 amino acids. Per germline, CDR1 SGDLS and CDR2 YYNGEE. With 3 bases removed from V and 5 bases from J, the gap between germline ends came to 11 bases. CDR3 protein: CASSGVTGETQYF. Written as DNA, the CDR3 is TGTGCCAGCAGCGGAGTCACAGGCGAGACCCAGTACTTC.

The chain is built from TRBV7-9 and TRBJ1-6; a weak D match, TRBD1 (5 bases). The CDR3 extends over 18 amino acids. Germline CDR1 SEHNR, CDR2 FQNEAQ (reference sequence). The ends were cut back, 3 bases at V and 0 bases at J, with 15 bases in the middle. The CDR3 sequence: CASSFGTPAGSYNSPLHF. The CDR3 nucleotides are TGTGCCAGCAGCTTCGGGACCCCGGCGGGCTCCTATAATTCACCCCTCCACTTT.

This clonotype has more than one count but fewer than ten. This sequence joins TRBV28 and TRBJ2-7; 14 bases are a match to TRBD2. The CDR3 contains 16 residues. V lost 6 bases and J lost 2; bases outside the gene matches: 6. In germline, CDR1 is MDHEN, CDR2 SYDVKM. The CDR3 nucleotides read TGTGCCAGCAGACCGGGACTAGCGGGAGTAACCTACGAGCAGTACTTC. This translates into CASRPGLAGVTYEQYF.

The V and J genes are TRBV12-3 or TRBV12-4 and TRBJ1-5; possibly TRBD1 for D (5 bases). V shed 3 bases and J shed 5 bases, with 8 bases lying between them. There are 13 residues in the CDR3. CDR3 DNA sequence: TGTGCCAGCAGTTTGGACAACTATCAGCCCCAGCATTTT. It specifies CASSLDNYQPQHF.

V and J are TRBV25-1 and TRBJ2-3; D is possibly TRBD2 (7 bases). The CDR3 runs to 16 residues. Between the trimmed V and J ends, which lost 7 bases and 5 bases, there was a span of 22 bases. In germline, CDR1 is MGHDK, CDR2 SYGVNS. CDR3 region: CASNEGGGGFKDTQYF. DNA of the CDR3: TGTGCCAGCAACGAGGGGGGAGGGGGGTTTAAAGATACGCAGTATTTT.

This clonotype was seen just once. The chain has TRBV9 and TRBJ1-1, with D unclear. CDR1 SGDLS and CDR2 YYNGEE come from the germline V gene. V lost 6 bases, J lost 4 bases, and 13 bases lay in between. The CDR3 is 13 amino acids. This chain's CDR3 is CASNDNYGTEAFF. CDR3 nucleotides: TGTGCCAGCAACGACAACTACGGCACTGAAGCTTTCTTT.

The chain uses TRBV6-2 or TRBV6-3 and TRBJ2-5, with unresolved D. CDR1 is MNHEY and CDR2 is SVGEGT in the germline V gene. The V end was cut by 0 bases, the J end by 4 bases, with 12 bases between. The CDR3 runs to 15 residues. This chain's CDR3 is CASSYSGQATETQYF. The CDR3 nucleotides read TGTGCCAGCAGTTACTCGGGTCAAGCCACAGAGACCCAGTACTTC.

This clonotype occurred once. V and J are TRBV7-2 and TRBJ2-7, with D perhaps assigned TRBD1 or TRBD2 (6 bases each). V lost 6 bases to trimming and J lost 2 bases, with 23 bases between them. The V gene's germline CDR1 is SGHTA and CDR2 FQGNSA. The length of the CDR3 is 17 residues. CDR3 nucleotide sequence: TGTGCCAGCAGGTTACTTGCGGGGACACTTGTACCCTACGAGCAGTACTTC. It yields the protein CASRLLAGTLVPYEQYF.

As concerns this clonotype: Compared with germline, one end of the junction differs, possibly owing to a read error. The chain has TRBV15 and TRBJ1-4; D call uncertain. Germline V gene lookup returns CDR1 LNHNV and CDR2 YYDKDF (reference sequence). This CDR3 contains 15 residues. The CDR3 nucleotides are TGTGCCACCGGCAGAGAGGTCGGAGGAAATGAAAAACTGTTTTTT. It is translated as CATGREVGGNEKLFF.

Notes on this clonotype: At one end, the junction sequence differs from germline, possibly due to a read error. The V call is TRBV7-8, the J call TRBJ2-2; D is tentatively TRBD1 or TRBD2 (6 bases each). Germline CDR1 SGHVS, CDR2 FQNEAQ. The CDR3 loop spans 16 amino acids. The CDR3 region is CASSLATGANTGELFF. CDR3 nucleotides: TGTGCCAGCAGCTTAGCTACGGGGGCGAATACCGGGGAGCTGTTTTTT.

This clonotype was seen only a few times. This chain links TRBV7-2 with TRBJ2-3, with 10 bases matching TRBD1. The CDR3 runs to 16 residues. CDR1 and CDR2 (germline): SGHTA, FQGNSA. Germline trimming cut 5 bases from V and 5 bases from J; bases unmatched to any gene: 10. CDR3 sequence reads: CASSTTGGVSGDTQYF. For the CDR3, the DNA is TGTGCCAGCAGCACGACAGGGGGCGTATCGGGAGATACGCAGTATTTT.

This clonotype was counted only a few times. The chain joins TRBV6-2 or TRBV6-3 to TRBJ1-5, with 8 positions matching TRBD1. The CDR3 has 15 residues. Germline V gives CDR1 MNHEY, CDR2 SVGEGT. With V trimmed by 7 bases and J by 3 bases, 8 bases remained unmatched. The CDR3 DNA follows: TGTGCCAGCACTCCCGGGACAGGCCTCAATCAGCCCCAGCATTTT. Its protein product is CASTPGTGLNQPQHF.